This TCR beta chain was identified during a study of neurological immune-mediated disorders. CDR1 and CDR2 (germline): SNHLY, FYNNEI. The CDR3 spans 13 residues. A remark on this clonotype: This sequence may be a read error, since a much larger clone differs from it by one base.

TCRdb recomputed calls from the 5' RACE reads with MiXCR, one row per CDR3 protein. The sample has tens of thousands of distinct CDR3 sequences, 4% to 6% seen once. This chain links TRBV2 with TRBJ2-7; 7 nucleotides match TRBD1. The sequencing sample was made of PBMCs. This receptor was taken from a man aged 18 to 29 with multiple sclerosis. CDR3 sequence reads: CVSSVGQPYEQYF. The DNA of the CDR3 is TGTGTCAGCAGTGTGGGACAGCCCTACGAGCAGTACTTC.